This T cell receptor (beta chain) stems from a study of T cells in Graves' hyperthyroidism and ophthalmopathy. For the study at large: Peripheral blood collection took place at initial diagnosis, before any treatment. Study-wide results and limits: It was a median approximately 7.1 months before onset that the model predicted ophthalmopathy. Among thyroid clonotypes expanded above 0.001, most also appeared in blood.

V was clipped by 4 bases and J by 0 bases, with 13 bases between them. The CDR3 extends over 15 amino acids. CDR1 and CDR2 (germline): DFQATT, SNEGSKA (reference sequence). Orbital computed tomography and thyroid ultrasound, together with serum TRAb and thyroxine and clinical symptoms, were used for diagnoses. Amplified TCR beta CDR3 regions came from RNA transcripts. HTBI primers drove first-round RT-PCR of the TCR CDR3. In TCRdb, the multiplex PCR reads were re-called with MiXCR into one record per CDR3 protein. This sample has more than 500,000 distinct CDR3 sequences, with about 15% found just once. This clonotype was picked up many times. Antigen unknown.

This TCR was sampled from a woman aged 25 to 45 with Graves' ophthalmopathy. Specimen: blood. The rearrangement joins TRBV20-1 to TRBJ2-4; D uncertain. The CDR3 coding sequence is TGCAGTGCTACAAGACCCCCCTTAGCCAAAAACATTCAGTACTTC. It translates to CSATRPPLAKNIQYF.